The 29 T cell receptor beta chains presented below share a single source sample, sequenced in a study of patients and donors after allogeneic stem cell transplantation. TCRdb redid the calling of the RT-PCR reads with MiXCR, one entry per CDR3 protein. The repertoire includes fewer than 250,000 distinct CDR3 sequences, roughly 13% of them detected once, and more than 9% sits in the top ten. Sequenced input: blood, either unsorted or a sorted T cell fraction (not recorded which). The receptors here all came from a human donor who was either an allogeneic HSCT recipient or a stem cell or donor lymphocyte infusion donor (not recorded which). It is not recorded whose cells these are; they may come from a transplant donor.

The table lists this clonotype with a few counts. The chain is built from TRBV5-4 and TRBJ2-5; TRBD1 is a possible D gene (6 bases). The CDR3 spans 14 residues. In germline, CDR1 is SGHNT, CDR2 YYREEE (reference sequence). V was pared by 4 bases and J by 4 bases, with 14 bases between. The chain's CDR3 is CASSLETGRETQYF. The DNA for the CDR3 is TGTGCCAGCAGCCTTGAAACAGGGAGAGAGACCCAGTACTTC.

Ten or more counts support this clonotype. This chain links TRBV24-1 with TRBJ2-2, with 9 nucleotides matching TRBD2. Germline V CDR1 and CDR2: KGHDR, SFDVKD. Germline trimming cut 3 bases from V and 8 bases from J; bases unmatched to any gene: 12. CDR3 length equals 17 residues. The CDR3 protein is CATSDPRISGSAGELFF. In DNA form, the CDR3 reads TGTGCCACCAGTGATCCGCGTATTAGCGGGAGTGCGGGGGAGCTGTTTTTT.

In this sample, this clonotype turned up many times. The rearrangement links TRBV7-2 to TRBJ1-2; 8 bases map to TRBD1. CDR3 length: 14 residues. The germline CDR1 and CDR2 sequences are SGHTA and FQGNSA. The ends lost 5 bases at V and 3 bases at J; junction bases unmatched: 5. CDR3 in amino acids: CASSPSTGDYGYTF. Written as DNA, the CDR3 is TGTGCCAGCAGCCCGTCGACAGGGGACTATGGCTACACCTTC.

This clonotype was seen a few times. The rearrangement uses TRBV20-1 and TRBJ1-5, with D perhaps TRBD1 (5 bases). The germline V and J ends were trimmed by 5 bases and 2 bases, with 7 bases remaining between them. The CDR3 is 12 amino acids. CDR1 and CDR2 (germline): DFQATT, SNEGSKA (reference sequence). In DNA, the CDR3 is TGCAGTGCTGGGGGGGGCAATCAGCCCCAGCATTTT. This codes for CSAGGGNQPQHF.

The CDR3 sequence: CASRNLGEQYF. The CDR3 DNA reads TGTGCCAGCAGAAATTTGGGGGAGCAGTACTTC. This chain connects TRBV27 to TRBJ2-7; D is unclear. The V and J ends lost 6 bases and 7 bases respectively, with 10 bases between them. From germline, CDR1 is MNHEY and CDR2 SMNVEV (reference sequence). CDR3 length equals 11 residues.

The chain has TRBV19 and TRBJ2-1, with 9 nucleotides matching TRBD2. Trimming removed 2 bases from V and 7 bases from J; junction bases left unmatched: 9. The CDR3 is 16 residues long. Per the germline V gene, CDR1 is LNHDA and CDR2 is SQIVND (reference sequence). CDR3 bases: TGTGCCAGTAGTATAAGCTGGCGGGGGGGCCGGAATGAGCAGTTCTTC. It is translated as CASSISWRGGRNEQFF. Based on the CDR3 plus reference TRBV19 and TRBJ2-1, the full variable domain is DGGITQSPKYLFRKEGQNVTLSCEQNLNHDAMYWYRQDPGQGLRLIYYSQIVNDFQKGDIAEGYSVSREKKESFPLTVTSAQKNPTAFYLCASSISWRGGRNEQFFGPGTRLTVL.

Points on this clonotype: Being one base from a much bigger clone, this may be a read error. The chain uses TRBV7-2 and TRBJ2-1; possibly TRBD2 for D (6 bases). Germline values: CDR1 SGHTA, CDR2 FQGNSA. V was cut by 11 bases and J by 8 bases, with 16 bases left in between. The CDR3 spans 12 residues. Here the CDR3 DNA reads TGTGCCTGCGGGGAATTGGGCTATGAGCAGTTCTTC. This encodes CACGELGYEQFF. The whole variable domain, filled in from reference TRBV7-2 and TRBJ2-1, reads GAGVSQSPSNKVTEKGKDVELRCDPISGHTALYWYRQSLGQGLEFLIYFQGNSAPDKSGLPSDRFSAERTGGSVSTLTIQRTQQEDSAVYLCACGELGYEQFFGPGTRLTVL.

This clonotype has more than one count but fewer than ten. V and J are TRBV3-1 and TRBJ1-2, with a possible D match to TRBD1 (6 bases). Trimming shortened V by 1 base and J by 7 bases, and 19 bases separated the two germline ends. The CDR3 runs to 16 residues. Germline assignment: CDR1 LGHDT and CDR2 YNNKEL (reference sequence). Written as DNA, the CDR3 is TGTGCCAGCAGCCAAGGGGTGGGACAAAACCCAAGTGGCTACACCTTC. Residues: CASSQGVGQNPSGYTF.

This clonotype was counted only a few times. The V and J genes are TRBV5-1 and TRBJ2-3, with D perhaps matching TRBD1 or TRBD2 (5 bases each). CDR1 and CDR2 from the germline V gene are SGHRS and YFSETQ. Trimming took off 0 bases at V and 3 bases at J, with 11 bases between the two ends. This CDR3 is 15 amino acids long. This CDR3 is CASSLEGKRTDTQYF. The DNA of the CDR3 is TGCGCCAGCAGCTTGGAGGGGAAGCGGACAGATACGCAGTATTTT.

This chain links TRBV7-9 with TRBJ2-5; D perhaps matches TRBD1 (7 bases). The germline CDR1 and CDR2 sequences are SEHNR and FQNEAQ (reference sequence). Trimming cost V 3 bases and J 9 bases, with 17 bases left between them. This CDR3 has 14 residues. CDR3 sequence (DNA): TGTGCCAGCAGCTTTTCGGGGGACAGAGTGGCCCAGTACTTC. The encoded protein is CASSFSGDRVAQYF.

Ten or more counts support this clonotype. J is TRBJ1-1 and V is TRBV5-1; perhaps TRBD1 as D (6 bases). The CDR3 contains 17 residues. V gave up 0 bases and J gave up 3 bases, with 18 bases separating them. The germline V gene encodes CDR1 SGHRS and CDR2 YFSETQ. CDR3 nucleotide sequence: TGCGCCAGCAGCTTGGGGTCAGGGATCGGGGGCGACACTGAAGCTTTCTTT. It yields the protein CASSLGSGIGGDTEAFF.

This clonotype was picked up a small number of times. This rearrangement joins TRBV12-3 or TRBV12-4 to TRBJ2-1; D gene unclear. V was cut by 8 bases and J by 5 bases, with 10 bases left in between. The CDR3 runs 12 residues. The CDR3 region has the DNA TGTGCCAGCTCTGAAAGGAACAATGAGCAGTTCTTC. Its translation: CASSERNNEQFF.

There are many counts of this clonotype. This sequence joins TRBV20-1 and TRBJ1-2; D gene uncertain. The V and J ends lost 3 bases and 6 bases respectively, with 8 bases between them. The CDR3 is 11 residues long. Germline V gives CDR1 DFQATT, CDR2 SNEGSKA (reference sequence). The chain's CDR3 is CSASDRDGYTF. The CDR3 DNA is TGCAGTGCTAGTGATCGGGATGGCTACACCTTC.

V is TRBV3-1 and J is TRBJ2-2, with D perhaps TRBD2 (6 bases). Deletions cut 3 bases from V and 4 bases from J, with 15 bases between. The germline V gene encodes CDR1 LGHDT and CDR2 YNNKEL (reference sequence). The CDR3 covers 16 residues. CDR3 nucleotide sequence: TGTGCCAGCAGCCAGGAAGCGGGCAGTGTCACCGGGGAGCTGTTTTTT. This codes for CASSQEAGSVTGELFF.

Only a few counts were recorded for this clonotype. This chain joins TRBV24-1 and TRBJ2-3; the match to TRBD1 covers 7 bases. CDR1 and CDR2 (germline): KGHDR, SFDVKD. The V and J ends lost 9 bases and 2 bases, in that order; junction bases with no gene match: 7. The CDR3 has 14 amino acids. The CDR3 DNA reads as TGTGCCACCGAACAGGGGCCCACCACAGATACGCAGTATTTT. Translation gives CATEQGPTTDTQYF.

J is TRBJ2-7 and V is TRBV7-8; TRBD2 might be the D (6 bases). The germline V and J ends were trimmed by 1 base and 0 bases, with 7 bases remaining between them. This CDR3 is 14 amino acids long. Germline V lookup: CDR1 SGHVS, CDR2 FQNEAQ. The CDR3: CASSLGRDSYEQYF. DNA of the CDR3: TGTGCCAGCAGCTTAGGGAGGGACTCCTACGAGCAGTACTTC.

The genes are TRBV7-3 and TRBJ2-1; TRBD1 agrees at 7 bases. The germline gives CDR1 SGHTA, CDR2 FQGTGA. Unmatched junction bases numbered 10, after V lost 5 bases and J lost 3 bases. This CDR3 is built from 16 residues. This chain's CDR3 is CASSRKDRVGYNEQFF. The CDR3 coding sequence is TGTGCCAGCAGCCGAAAAGACAGGGTAGGCTACAATGAGCAGTTCTTC.

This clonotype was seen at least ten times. CDR3 bases: TGCAGCGTTGCCACAGGGTCTCCCAAAAACATTCAGTACTTC. Protein product: CSVATGSPKNIQYF. The chain couples TRBV29-1 to TRBJ2-4, with D possibly being TRBD1 (6 bases). The CDR3 consists of 14 residues. V was trimmed by 4 bases and J by 2 bases, leaving 12 bases between them. Germline-derived CDR1 and CDR2 are SQVTM and ANQGSEA.

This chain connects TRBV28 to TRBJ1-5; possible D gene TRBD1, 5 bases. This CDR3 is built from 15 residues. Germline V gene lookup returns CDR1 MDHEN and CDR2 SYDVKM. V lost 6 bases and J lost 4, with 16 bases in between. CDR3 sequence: CASRAQGEGNQPQHF. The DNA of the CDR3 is TGTGCCAGCAGAGCTCAGGGCGAGGGAAATCAGCCCCAGCATTTT.

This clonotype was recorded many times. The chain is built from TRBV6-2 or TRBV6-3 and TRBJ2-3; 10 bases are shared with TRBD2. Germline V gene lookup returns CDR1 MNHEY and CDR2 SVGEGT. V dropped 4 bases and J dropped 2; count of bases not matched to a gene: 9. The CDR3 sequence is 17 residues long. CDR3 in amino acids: CASSFLAGDPLTDTQYF. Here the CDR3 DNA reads TGTGCCAGCAGTTTCCTAGCGGGGGACCCGCTCACAGATACGCAGTATTTT.

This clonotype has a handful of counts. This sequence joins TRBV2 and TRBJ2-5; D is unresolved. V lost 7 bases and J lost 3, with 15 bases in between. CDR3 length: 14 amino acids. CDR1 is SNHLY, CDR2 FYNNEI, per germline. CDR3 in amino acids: CASIFQATEETQYF. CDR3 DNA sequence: TGTGCCAGCATATTTCAGGCCACCGAAGAGACCCAGTACTTC.

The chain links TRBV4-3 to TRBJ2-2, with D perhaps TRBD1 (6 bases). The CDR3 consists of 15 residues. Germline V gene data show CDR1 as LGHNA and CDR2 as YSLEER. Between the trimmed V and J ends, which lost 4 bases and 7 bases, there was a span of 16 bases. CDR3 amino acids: CASSPPLGAGGELFF. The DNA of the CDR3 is TGCGCCAGCAGCCCCCCCTTGGGGGCAGGCGGGGAGCTGTTTTTT.

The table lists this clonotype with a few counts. CDR3 DNA: TGCGCCAGCAGCTCCAATCTCCCCGGGGGGAGAGAGACCCAGTACTTC. It codes for CASSSNLPGGRETQYF. This chain uses TRBV5-1 with TRBJ2-5, with 7 bases fitting TRBD2. The CDR3 runs 16 residues. Trimming cost V 3 bases and J 4 bases; bases outside gene matches: 12. Germline CDR1 and CDR2: SGHRS and YFSETQ.

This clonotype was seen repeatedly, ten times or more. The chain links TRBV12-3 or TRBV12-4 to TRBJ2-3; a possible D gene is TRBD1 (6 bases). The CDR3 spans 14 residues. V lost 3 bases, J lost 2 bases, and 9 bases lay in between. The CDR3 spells CASSFSGDTDTQYF. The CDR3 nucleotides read TGTGCCAGCAGTTTTTCAGGGGACACAGATACGCAGTATTTT.

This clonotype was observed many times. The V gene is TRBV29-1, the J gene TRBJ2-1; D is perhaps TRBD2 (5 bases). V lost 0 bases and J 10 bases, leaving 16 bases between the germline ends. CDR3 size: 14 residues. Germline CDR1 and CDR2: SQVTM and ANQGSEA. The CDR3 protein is CSVEDGESLGEQFF. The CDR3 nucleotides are TGCAGCGTTGAAGACGGGGAAAGTCTAGGGGAGCAGTTCTTC.

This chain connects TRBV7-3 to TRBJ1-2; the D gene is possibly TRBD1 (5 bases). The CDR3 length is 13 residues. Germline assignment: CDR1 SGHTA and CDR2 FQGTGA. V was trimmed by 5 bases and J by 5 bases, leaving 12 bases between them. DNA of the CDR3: TGTGCCAGCAGCCCGGAGCAGGGTTATGGCTACACCTTC. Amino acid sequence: CASSPEQGYGYTF.

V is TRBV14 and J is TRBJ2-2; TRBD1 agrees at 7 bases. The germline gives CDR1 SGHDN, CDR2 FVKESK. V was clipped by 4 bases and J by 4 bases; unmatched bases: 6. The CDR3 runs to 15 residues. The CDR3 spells CASSPTGLGTGELFF. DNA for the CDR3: TGTGCCAGCAGCCCGACAGGGCTCGGCACCGGGGAGCTGTTTTTT.

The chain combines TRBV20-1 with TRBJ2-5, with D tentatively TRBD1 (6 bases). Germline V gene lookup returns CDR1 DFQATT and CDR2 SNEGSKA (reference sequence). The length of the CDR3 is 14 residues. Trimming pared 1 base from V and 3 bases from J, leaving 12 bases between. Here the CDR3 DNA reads TGCAGTGCTAGAGCGGATGAGGGGGAAGAGACCCAGTACTTC. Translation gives CSARADEGEETQYF.

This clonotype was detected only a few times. The CDR3 here is CSARATGARGNYGYTF. DNA for the CDR3: TGCAGTGCTAGAGCTACAGGCGCGCGGGGAAACTATGGCTACACCTTC. The chain combines TRBV20-1 with TRBJ1-2, with D perhaps matching TRBD1 (5 bases). The CDR3 sequence is 16 residues long. The ends were cut back, 1 base at V and 2 bases at J, with 17 bases in the middle. Germline V gives CDR1 DFQATT, CDR2 SNEGSKA (reference sequence).